This TCR beta chain was sequenced during a study of blood T cell repertoires in COVID-19. Across the study: PBMCs, B-cell-depleted T cells, or T cells provided the cDNA or gDNA that made up the material.

The authors' processing: Nucleated cell number was recorded as an estimate derived from reference gene primer amplification. The table came from immunoSEQ multiplex PCR; TCRdb's copy has only in-frame clones and leaves some out. The V and J calls and clone size were taken over from that table, and D and trimming were inferred from the DNA. The table includes roughly 100,000 clones, approximately 90% detected once. Germline values: CDR1 SGDLS, CDR2 YYNGEE. The CDR3 is 16 amino acids. The V end was cut by 4 bases, the J end by 1 base, with 16 bases between. Sequencing used peripheral blood. The chain joins TRBV9 to TRBJ2-3; weak D call: TRBD2 (6 bases). The clonotype originates from a man aged 45-65 years with acute or convalescent COVID-19. The chain's CDR3 is CASSYRSGRGTDTQYF. The CDR3 bases are TGTGCCAGCAGCTACCGTAGCGGACGTGGCACAGATACGCAGTATTTT.